This T cell receptor beta chain was observed in a study of cytomegalovirus exposure and HLA in healthy donors. Overall study findings and caveats: Researchers counted around 180 TCR beta chains as cytomegalovirus-associated.

The CDR3 is 14 residues long. V was clipped by 7 bases and J by 1 base; unmatched bases: 5. Looked up from germline, CDR1 is SNHLY and CDR2 is FYNNEI. PCR used 60 Vbeta primers and 13 Jbeta primers. Assay: immunoSEQ multiplex PCR; the TCRdb copy retains only in-frame clones and omits some. Here the sample spans about 200,000 clones, more than 75% being singletons. As regards this clone: Its target is unknown.

Material: PBMCs. This chain connects TRBV2 to TRBJ2-3, with TRBD1 matching over 7 bases. This clonotype was sampled from a woman aged 50 to 60 in good health and CMV-seronegative. CDR3 nucleotide sequence: TGTGCCAGCAAAAAAACAGGGGGCACAGATACGCAGTATTTT. Translated, it gives CASKKTGGTDTQYF.